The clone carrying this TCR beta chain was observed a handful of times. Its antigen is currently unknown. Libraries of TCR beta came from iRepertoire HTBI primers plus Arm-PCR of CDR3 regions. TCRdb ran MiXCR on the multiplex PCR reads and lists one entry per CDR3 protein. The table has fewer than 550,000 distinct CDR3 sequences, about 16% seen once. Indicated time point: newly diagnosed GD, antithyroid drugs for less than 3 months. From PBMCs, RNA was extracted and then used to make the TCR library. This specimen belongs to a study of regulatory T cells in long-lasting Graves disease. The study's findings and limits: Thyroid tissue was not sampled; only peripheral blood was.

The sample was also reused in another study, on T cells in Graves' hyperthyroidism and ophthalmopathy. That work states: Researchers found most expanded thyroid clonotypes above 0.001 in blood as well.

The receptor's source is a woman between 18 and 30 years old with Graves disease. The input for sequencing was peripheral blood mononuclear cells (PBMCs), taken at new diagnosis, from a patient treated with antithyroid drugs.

The CDR3 DNA reads TGTGCCAGCAGCCAAAGGTCCCTTAGGACTCGACGAGCTGGAAACACCATATATTTT. As protein: CASSQRSLRTRRAGNTIYF. The chain has TRBV14 and TRBJ1-3; no definite D call. CDR3 size: 19 residues. CDR1 and CDR2 (germline): SGHDN, FVKESK. V was pared by 2 bases and J by 2 bases, with 22 bases between. Full variable domain (outside the CDR3, taken from reference TRBV14 and TRBJ1-3): EAGVTQFPSHSVIEKGQTVTLRCDPISGHDNLYWYRRVMGKEIKFLLHFVKESKQDESGMPNNRFLAERTGGTYSTLKVQPAELEDSGVYFCASSQRSLRTRRAGNTIYFGEGSWLTVV.